Each of the 32 T cell receptor beta chains below was sequenced from the same sample in a study of vaccination and CD4 T cells after COVID-19. Cultured CD4+ T cells had their DNA profiled by the Oncomine TCR Beta short-read assay. TCRdb independently ran MiXCR on the PCR reads; one entry per CDR3 protein. The data hold around 15,000 distinct CDR3 sequences, with 45% to 50% observed a single time. Treatment described: roughly 10-day PBMC culture with coronavirus spike peptide pools or control peptides (ViraFEST assay). These TCRs' antigens remain unknown. Sequenced material: CD4+ T cells from blood, cultured in vitro. These TCRs come from a human donor who had recovered from COVID-19.

This clonotype was recorded a few times. The chain carries TRBV6-1 and TRBJ2-7, with a weak D call TRBD1 (7 bases). Germline lookup yields CDR1 MNHNS and CDR2 SASEGT. This CDR3 is 14 amino acids long. The germline V and J ends were trimmed by 9 bases and 4 bases, with 19 bases remaining between them. DNA of the CDR3: TGTGCCAGTTACTCCGAGACAGGGAGGTACGAGCAGTACTTC. Its protein product is CASYSETGRYEQYF.

A few counts support this clonotype. The chain recombines TRBV4-2 with TRBJ1-2; D not resolved. Between the trimmed V and J ends, which lost 1 base and 0 bases, there was a span of 9 bases. Germline-derived CDR1 and CDR2 are LGHNA and YNFKEQ. The CDR3 extends over 15 amino acids. The CDR3 DNA sequence: TGTGCCAGCAGCCAAGGTCTCGGAGCTAACTATGGCTACACCTTC. Its protein is CASSQGLGANYGYTF.

J is TRBJ1-1 and V is TRBV9; 7 nucleotides line up with TRBD1. The CDR3 spans 14 residues. Germline V gene lookup returns CDR1 SGDLS and CDR2 YYNGEE. Losses at the gene ends were 1 base for V and 4 bases for J; bases not matched to a gene: 4. The CDR3: CASSVNPGGTEAFF. CDR3 DNA sequence: TGTGCCAGCAGCGTAAACCCAGGGGGCACTGAAGCTTTCTTT. The full variable domain, with the rest looked up from reference TRBV9 and TRBJ1-1, is DSGVTQTPKHLITATGQRVTLRCSPRSGDLSVYWYQQSLDQGLQFLIQYYNGEERAKGNILERFSAQQFPDLHSELNLSSLELGDSALYFCASSVNPGGTEAFFGQGTRLTVV.

The chain couples TRBV6-1 to TRBJ1-5; perhaps TRBD1 as D (6 bases). Trimming pared 6 bases from V and 4 bases from J, leaving 10 bases between. The germline CDR1 and CDR2 sequences are MNHNS and SASEGT. There are 13 residues in the CDR3. The chain's CDR3 is CASRGTRNQPQHF. The CDR3 DNA sequence: TGTGCCAGCAGAGGGACAAGAAATCAGCCCCAGCATTTT.

There are a few counts of this clonotype. V gene TRBV6-2 or TRBV6-3 combines with J gene TRBJ1-5, with D uncertain. Between the trimmed V and J ends, which lost 2 bases and 7 bases, there was a span of 9 bases. The CDR3 spans 13 residues. Per the germline V gene, CDR1 is MNHEY and CDR2 is SVGEGT. The CDR3 protein is CASSYESFQPQHF. The CDR3 DNA follows: TGTGCCAGCAGTTACGAATCTTTCCAGCCCCAGCATTTT.

This clonotype has just a few counts. J is TRBJ2-4 and V is TRBV11-1; D could derive from TRBD1 or TRBD2 (5 bases each). The CDR3 is made up of 15 amino acids. The V and J ends lost 5 bases and 5 bases respectively, with 16 bases between them. Germline V gene data show CDR1 as SGHAT and CDR2 as FQDESV (reference sequence). The CDR3 nucleotides are TGTGCCAGCAGCGCATCACTCCGGGGCCAAAACATTCAGTACTTC. Amino acids: CASSASLRGQNIQYF.

This chain joins TRBV20-1 and TRBJ1-5; the D is unclear. Germline V lookup: CDR1 DFQATT, CDR2 SNEGSKA (reference sequence). This CDR3 has 12 residues. Trimming pared 6 bases from V and 4 bases from J, leaving 10 bases between. CDR3 in DNA: TGCAGTGCCAGTCAGAGAAATCAGCCCCAGCATTTT. Encoded protein: CSASQRNQPQHF.

V usage is TRBV19 and J usage is TRBJ2-7; tentatively, D is TRBD1 (6 bases). Germline assignment: CDR1 LNHDA and CDR2 SQIVND (reference sequence). There are 13 residues in the CDR3. The ends were cut back, 5 bases at V and 2 bases at J, with 10 bases in the middle. The CDR3, as DNA: TGTGCCAGTAGTCTTCGACAGGCCTACGAGCAGTACTTC. As protein: CASSLRQAYEQYF.

This clonotype was found a few times. This chain joins TRBV6-5 and TRBJ1-2, with D possibly being TRBD1 (6 bases). V gave up 0 bases and J gave up 0 bases, with 8 bases separating them. CDR1 and CDR2 from the germline V gene are MNHEY and SVGAGI. The CDR3 runs 15 residues. CDR3 protein: CASSYSRQANYGYTF. The CDR3 DNA reads as TGTGCCAGCAGTTACTCCCGACAGGCTAACTATGGCTACACCTTC.

This chain uses TRBV6-1 with TRBJ2-7, with D possibly being TRBD1 (6 bases). From germline, CDR1 is MNHNS and CDR2 SASEGT. Trimming left V 3 bases short and J 1 base short, with 13 bases between. The CDR3 covers 15 residues. CDR3 residues: CASSDLQGMSYEQYF. CDR3 nucleotides: TGTGCCAGCAGTGACCTACAGGGAATGTCCTACGAGCAGTACTTC.

This clonotype has a single count. The gene calls are TRBV11-3 and TRBJ2-7; TRBD2 is a possible D gene (6 bases). The CDR3 runs 14 residues. CDR1 and CDR2 (germline): SGHNT, YENEEA. Trimming cost V 5 bases and J 0 bases, with 11 bases left between them. The CDR3 is CASSLLASSYEQYF. The CDR3 nucleotides are TGTGCCAGCAGCCTTCTAGCGTCCTCCTACGAGCAGTACTTC.

V usage is TRBV20-1 and J usage is TRBJ2-1; D gene ambiguous. The V end was cut by 6 bases, the J end by 6 bases, with 18 bases between. The CDR3 sequence is 14 residues long. Germline V lookup: CDR1 DFQATT, CDR2 SNEGSKA (reference sequence). CDR3 amino acids: CSAQMWKGRNEQFF. CDR3 coding DNA: TGCAGTGCCCAAATGTGGAAAGGACGCAATGAGCAGTTCTTC.

This clonotype was seen only a few times. This chain joins TRBV19 and TRBJ1-1; TRBD1 might be the D (6 bases). This CDR3 contains 13 residues. V was cut by 5 bases and J by 0 bases, with 7 bases left in between. CDR1 is LNHDA and CDR2 is SQIVND in the germline V gene (reference sequence). The CDR3 protein is CASSGQLNTEAFF. In nucleotides, the CDR3 is TGTGCCAGTAGTGGACAGCTGAACACTGAAGCTTTCTTT.

The chain couples TRBV4-2 to TRBJ1-2; the D is unclear. V was shortened by 2 bases and J by 0 bases, with 1 base between the two germline ends. The CDR3 contains 12 residues. Germline lookup yields CDR1 LGHNA and CDR2 YNFKEQ. The CDR3 coding sequence is TGTGCCAGCAGCCAATCTAACTATGGCTACACCTTC. This gives the protein CASSQSNYGYTF.

In its sample, this clonotype was seen a few times. The V call is TRBV7-2, the J call TRBJ2-7, with D perhaps TRBD1 or TRBD2 (6 bases each). The CDR3 is 13 residues long. V shed 5 bases and J shed 7 bases, with 15 bases lying between them. The germline V gene has CDR1 SGHTA and CDR2 FQGNSA. The chain's CDR3 is CASSPQGGREQYF. The CDR3 DNA reads as TGTGCCAGCAGCCCACAGGGTGGGAGGGAGCAGTACTTC.

The chain links TRBV9 to TRBJ2-2; D not certain. The CDR3 has 14 amino acids. Germline loops: CDR1 SGDLS, CDR2 YYNGEE. V lost 4 bases and J lost 3, with 10 bases in between. CDR3: CASSPRLDTGELFF. The CDR3 DNA sequence: TGTGCCAGCAGCCCCCGGCTGGACACCGGGGAGCTGTTTTTT. Filled out from reference TRBV9 and TRBJ2-2, the complete variable domain reads DSGVTQTPKHLITATGQRVTLRCSPRSGDLSVYWYQQSLDQGLQFLIQYYNGEERAKGNILERFSAQQFPDLHSELNLSSLELGDSALYFCASSPRLDTGELFFGEGSRLTVL.

V usage is TRBV6-2 or TRBV6-3 and J usage is TRBJ2-7, with D perhaps TRBD2 (5 bases). CDR1 is MNHEY and CDR2 is SVGEGT in the germline V gene. V shed 5 bases and J shed 3 bases, with 8 bases lying between them. This CDR3 is 12 amino acids long. In nucleotides, the CDR3 is TGTGCCAGCAGTCGAAGCGGCTACGAGCAGTACTTC. Translated: CASSRSGYEQYF.

The rearrangement joins TRBV6-1 to TRBJ1-2; 8 bases line up with TRBD1. Trimming cost V 7 bases and J 3 bases; bases outside gene matches: 10. This CDR3 has 15 amino acids. CDR1 and CDR2 (germline): MNHNS, SASEGT. CDR3 in amino acids: CASTRYRGEDYGYTF. CDR3 sequence (DNA): TGTGCCAGCACCCGATACAGGGGGGAGGACTATGGCTACACCTTC.

The sample holds a few counts of this clonotype. CDR3 sequence reads: CASSRLGRTAGELFF. The CDR3 DNA reads TGTGCCAGCAGTCGTCTGGGGCGGACCGCCGGGGAGCTGTTTTTT. The chain has TRBV28 and TRBJ2-2; maybe TRBD1 (5 bases). The germline gives CDR1 MDHEN, CDR2 SYDVKM. CDR3 size: 15 residues. With 5 bases removed from V and 6 bases from J, the gap between germline ends came to 16 bases.

The chain combines TRBV6-5 with TRBJ2-7, with a possible D match to TRBD2 (5 bases). Germline V gives CDR1 MNHEY, CDR2 SVGAGI. With 4 bases removed from V and 0 bases from J, the gap between germline ends came to 13 bases. There are 15 residues in the CDR3. The CDR3 loop reads CASSSPKRGSYEQYF. The CDR3 DNA follows: TGTGCCAGCAGTTCCCCCAAACGGGGCTCCTACGAGCAGTACTTC.

The gene calls are TRBV6-2 or TRBV6-3 and TRBJ2-7; either TRBD1 or TRBD2 may supply D (5 bases each). CDR3 size: 14 residues. Trimming took off 0 bases at V and 5 bases at J, with 11 bases between the two ends. The germline gives CDR1 MNHEY, CDR2 SVGEGT. The CDR3 coding sequence is TGTGCCAGCAGTTACTCCCGGGGCAGCCACGAGCAGTACTTC. Translating gives CASSYSRGSHEQYF.

The gene calls are TRBV20-1 and TRBJ1-1; D not certain. The germline CDR1 and CDR2 sequences are DFQATT and SNEGSKA (reference sequence). Deletions cut 1 base from V and 4 bases from J, with 10 bases between. The CDR3 runs 13 residues. DNA of the CDR3: TGCAGTGCTAGAGCTTACGCGGGCACTGAAGCTTTCTTT. Residues: CSARAYAGTEAFF.

This clonotype was counted between two and nine times. The chain joins TRBV28 to TRBJ1-1; 9 positions match TRBD1. Per the germline V gene, CDR1 is MDHEN and CDR2 is SYDVKM. The trim removed 5 bases at V and 0 bases at J, leaving 7 bases unmatched. CDR3 length: 16 residues. Here the CDR3 reads CASSKGQGLMNTEAFF. The CDR3 nucleotides read TGTGCCAGCAGTAAGGGACAGGGTTTAATGAACACTGAAGCTTTCTTT.

This clonotype was seen more than once but under ten times. The genes are TRBV20-1 and TRBJ2-7; D possibly corresponds to TRBD1 (7 bases). V was cut by 3 bases and J by 2 bases, with 20 bases left in between. The V gene's germline CDR1 is DFQATT and CDR2 SNEGSKA (reference sequence). CDR3 length: 16 amino acids. CDR3 loop: CSASSRRTGLTYEQYF. CDR3 nucleotides: TGCAGTGCTAGTTCCCGAAGGACAGGACTAACCTACGAGCAGTACTTC.

The chain employs TRBV4-2 and TRBJ2-1; TRBD2 aligns across 7 bases. J was trimmed by 5 bases and V by 4 bases; bases with no gene match: 11. Germline-derived CDR1 and CDR2 are LGHNA and YNFKEQ. CDR3 length: 16 amino acids. CDR3 sequence reads: CASSRPLAAQDNEQFF. The CDR3 DNA sequence: TGTGCCAGCAGCCGCCCCCTAGCGGCGCAAGACAATGAGCAGTTCTTC.

This clonotype was detected a few times. V gene TRBV21-1 combines with J gene TRBJ2-1; the listed D gene, TRBD2, was not tested against the DNA. TRBV21-1 is labeled a pseudogene. The CDR3 extends over 16 amino acids. CDR3 DNA: TGTGCCAGCAGCAACCCGGGACTAGCGGGGAACAATGAGCAGTTCTTC. Translating gives CASSNPGLAGNNEQFF.

The chain combines TRBV6-1 with TRBJ1-5; no reliable D call. The germline V and J ends were trimmed by 5 bases and 3 bases, with 11 bases remaining between them. Germline CDR1 reads MNHNS; CDR2 reads SASEGT. The CDR3 is 14 amino acids. CDR3 coding DNA: TGTGCCAGCAGTCTGGCCAGGAACAATCAGCCCCAGCATTTT. Its protein product is CASSLARNNQPQHF.

This chain joins TRBV6-1 and TRBJ2-7; 7 bases match TRBD2. The V segment lost 6 bases and the J segment 2 bases; nucleotides outside the gene matches: 10. The CDR3 has 15 residues. From germline, CDR1 is MNHNS and CDR2 SASEGT. The CDR3 sequence is CASSTGGLGPYEQYF. The CDR3 bases are TGTGCCAGCAGCACAGGAGGACTAGGTCCCTACGAGCAGTACTTC.

The chain joins TRBV2 to TRBJ1-6, with no clear D. CDR1 and CDR2 (germline): SNHLY, FYNNEI. This CDR3 spans 13 amino acids. Deletions cut 8 bases from V and 10 bases from J, with 15 bases between. The CDR3, as DNA: TGTGCCAGCGCTGCCCGGGAGGAATCACCCCTCCACTTT. Protein sequence: CASAAREESPLHF.

The chain is built from TRBV20-1 and TRBJ2-1, with 13 bases that match TRBD2. The junction had 6 bases not matched to a gene; V was cut back by 5 bases and J by 5 bases. This CDR3 is 15 amino acids long. The germline V gene encodes CDR1 DFQATT and CDR2 SNEGSKA (reference sequence). The CDR3 reads CSALRTSGGNNEQFF. CDR3 bases: TGCAGTGCTTTGAGGACTAGCGGGGGAAACAATGAGCAGTTCTTC.

The V and J genes are TRBV6-1 and TRBJ1-1; no reliable D call. The germline V and J ends were trimmed by 3 bases and 3 bases, with 11 bases remaining between them. CDR3 length: 14 amino acids. The germline CDR1 and CDR2 sequences are MNHNS and SASEGT. The CDR3 DNA reads TGTGCCAGCAGTGATTACGGGGTTCACACTGAAGCTTTCTTT. Translating gives CASSDYGVHTEAFF.

The CDR3, as DNA: TGCGCCAGCAGTCGGACAGGGGATTGGAACACAGATACGCAGTATTTT. Translating it yields CASSRTGDWNTDTQYF. This rearrangement joins TRBV5-1 to TRBJ2-3, with TRBD1 identical over 9 bases. Trimming at V came to 5 bases and at J to 2 bases, leaving 9 bases not matched to a gene. The CDR3 loop spans 16 amino acids. From germline, CDR1 is SGHRS and CDR2 YFSETQ.